A single sample is the source of the 8 T cell receptor beta chains below, sequenced in a study of blood T cell repertoires in COVID-19. Assay: immunoSEQ multiplex PCR; the TCRdb copy retains only in-frame clones and omits some. In the table there are around 390,000 clones, approximately 87% of which are singletons. The sequenced sample was PBMCs or T cells enriched from blood (not recorded which). These receptors came from a woman aged 45-60 years who had recovered from COVID-19.

This clone was seen more than once but under ten times. The chain employs TRBV9 and TRBJ2-3; 7 bases are a match to TRBD2. This CDR3 has 19 residues. Trimming removed 3 bases from V and 5 bases from J; junction bases left unmatched: 21. Germline lookup yields CDR1 SGDLS and CDR2 YYNGEE. This CDR3 is CASSAENRGDPHDRDTQYF. The CDR3 DNA reads TGTGCCAGCAGCGCCGAAAACCGGGGGGATCCGCATGATAGAGATACGCAGTATTTT. The full variable domain, with the rest looked up from reference TRBV9 and TRBJ2-3, is DSGVTQTPKHLITATGQRVTLRCSPRSGDLSVYWYQQSLDQGLQFLIQYYNGEERAKGNILERFSAQQFPDLHSELNLSSLELGDSALYFCASSAENRGDPHDRDTQYFGPGTRLTVL.

The chain carries TRBV28 and TRBJ1-1; a weak D match, TRBD1 (5 bases). The CDR3 contains 15 residues. The germline gives CDR1 MDHEN, CDR2 SYDVKM. Trimming removed 5 bases from V and 1 base from J, with 14 bases in between. CDR3 amino acids: CASSPFQGSNTEAFF. CDR3 DNA sequence: TGTGCCAGCAGTCCCTTTCAGGGCTCGAACACTGAAGCTTTCTTT.

The chain is built from TRBV20-1 and TRBJ2-7; TRBD2 is a possible D gene (5 bases). Germline V CDR1 and CDR2: DFQATT, SNEGSKA (reference sequence). The CDR3 runs to 12 residues. The V end lost 3 bases, the J end lost 2 bases, and 8 bases lay between the germline ends. The CDR3 sequence is CSASRGTYEQYF. The CDR3, as DNA: TGCAGTGCTAGTCGGGGAACCTACGAGCAGTACTTC.

The chain is built from TRBV6-5 and TRBJ1-5, with D possibly being TRBD1 (6 bases). Trimming removed 6 bases from V and 5 bases from J, with 14 bases in between. This CDR3 contains 14 residues. CDR1 is MNHEY, CDR2 SVGAGI, per germline. CDR3 DNA sequence: TGTGCCAGCAGGCCACAGGGTGTCGATCAGCCCCAGCATTTT. It yields the protein CASRPQGVDQPQHF.

The J gene is TRBJ2-7, the V gene TRBV3-1 (or the pseudogene TRBV3-2); 7 nucleotides agree with TRBD1. The length of the CDR3 is 13 residues. J was trimmed by 3 bases and V by 6 bases; bases with no gene match: 5. Germline values: CDR1 LGHDT, CDR2 YNNKEL (reference sequence). The CDR3 nucleotides are TGTGCCAGCAGTACAGGGGACCTCTACGAGCAGTACTTC. Protein product: CASSTGDLYEQYF.

CDR3 DNA: TGTGCCAGTACCGACATTCGGCAGGGGCCCGGGGAGCTGTTTTTT. Its translation: CASTDIRQGPGELFF. V is TRBV19 and J is TRBJ2-2; D may be TRBD1 (6 bases). The germline CDR1 and CDR2 sequences are LNHDA and SQIVND (reference sequence). The CDR3 has 15 residues. V lost 7 bases and J lost 6, with 18 bases in between.

The chain has TRBV27 and TRBJ1-5; D may be TRBD1 (6 bases). Germline CDR1 is MNHEY and CDR2 is SMNVEV (reference sequence). The germline V and J ends were trimmed by 5 bases and 2 bases, with 13 bases remaining between them. The CDR3 loop spans 15 amino acids. CDR3 sequence (DNA): TGTGCCAGCAGTGACGCAGGGGTGGGCAATCAGCCCCAGCATTTT. It encodes CASSDAGVGNQPQHF.

This sequence joins TRBV29-1 and TRBJ1-3, with TRBD1 identical over 7 bases. V lost 6 bases, J lost 2 bases, and 10 bases stayed unmatched. The CDR3 is 15 residues long. Germline assignment: CDR1 SQVTM and CDR2 ANQGSEA. The DNA of the CDR3 is TGCAGCGTAACTAAAACAGGGGAAACTGGAAACACCATATATTTT. Translating gives CSVTKTGETGNTIYF.